These 20 T cell receptor beta chains were all obtained from the same sample, sequenced in a study of T cell changes during pregnancy in multiple sclerosis. Using immunoSEQ multiplex PCR, the repertoire was profiled, and TCRdb retains in-frame clones only, with some absent. This table has about 80,000 clones, 92% appearing once. The material sequenced was peripheral blood, taken before pregnancy. These receptors were taken from a female donor with multiple sclerosis, enrolled in a pregnancy study.

The chain joins TRBV4-2 to TRBJ1-3; possible D gene TRBD1, 6 bases. Germline CDR1 reads LGHNA; CDR2 reads YNFKEQ. The CDR3 totals 16 residues. V was shortened by 0 bases and J by 4 bases, with 13 bases between the two germline ends. The CDR3, as DNA: TGTGCCAGCAGCCAAGATGTGGGGGCGCTCGGAAACACCATATATTTT. As protein: CASSQDVGALGNTIYF.

The V gene is TRBV5-5, the J gene TRBJ2-4; D might be TRBD2 (6 bases). The germline V and J ends were trimmed by 5 bases and 6 bases, with 18 bases remaining between them. The germline gives CDR1 SGHKS, CDR2 YYEKEE (reference sequence). CDR3 length equals 15 residues. The DNA for the CDR3 is TGTGCCAGCAGGATAGGTGGAGGGTCCTCAAACATTCAGTACTTC. Translating it yields CASRIGGGSSNIQYF.

J is TRBJ1-3 and V is TRBV2, with D perhaps TRBD1 (5 bases). The CDR3 loop spans 16 amino acids. CDR1 is SNHLY, CDR2 FYNNEI, per germline. V was trimmed by 2 bases and J by 0 bases, leaving 11 bases between them. The CDR3 DNA reads as TGTGCCAGCAGTGAATGGGGCGGTAACTCTGGAAACACCATATATTTT. It encodes CASSEWGGNSGNTIYF.

The chain is built from TRBV12-5 and TRBJ1-2, with a possible D match to TRBD1 (6 bases). The CDR3 is 13 residues long. In germline, CDR1 is LGHNT, CDR2 FRNRAP. The V end lost 7 bases, the J end lost 7 bases, and 16 bases lay between the germline ends. The DNA for the CDR3 is TGTGCTAGTGCCCTCTCCGGGGGGGCTGGCTACACCTTC. Its translation is CASALSGGAGYTF.

The chain employs TRBV6-5 and TRBJ2-7; D might be TRBD1 (5 bases). V was clipped by 2 bases and J by 5 bases, with 13 bases between them. The germline V gene encodes CDR1 MNHEY and CDR2 SVGAGI. The CDR3 runs to 14 residues. The CDR3 loop is CASSYGAGPNEQYF. In nucleotides, the CDR3 is TGTGCCAGCAGTTACGGTGCAGGGCCGAACGAGCAGTACTTC.

The chain uses TRBV10-3 and TRBJ1-2; D may be TRBD1 (5 bases). V lost 7 bases to trimming and J lost 4 bases, with 10 bases between them. The V gene's germline CDR1 is ENHRY and CDR2 SYGVKD. The CDR3 spans 12 residues. This CDR3 is CAINPGGYGYTF. The CDR3 coding sequence is TGTGCCATCAATCCGGGGGGCTATGGCTACACCTTC.

This sequence joins TRBV6-1 and TRBJ1-2; 7 bases are a match to TRBD1. Germline values: CDR1 MNHNS, CDR2 SASEGT. V dropped 3 bases and J dropped 6; count of bases not matched to a gene: 7. This CDR3 contains 14 residues. This CDR3 reads CASSETGTADGYTF. CDR3 nucleotide sequence: TGTGCCAGCAGTGAGACAGGGACGGCGGATGGCTACACCTTC.

V usage is TRBV5-4 and J usage is TRBJ1-3, with D unclear. V shed 0 bases and J shed 6 bases, with 7 bases lying between them. The germline V gene encodes CDR1 SGHNT and CDR2 YYREEE (reference sequence). CDR3 length equals 13 residues. Written as DNA, the CDR3 is TGTGCCAGCAGCTTGGACTACGAAAACACCATATATTTT. This encodes CASSLDYENTIYF.

This clone has a single count. The chain uses TRBV7-9 and TRBJ2-3; D not resolved. This CDR3 comprises 15 residues. Germline values: CDR1 SEHNR, CDR2 FQNEAQ (reference sequence). V lost 1 base to trimming and J lost 0 bases, with 8 bases between them. In DNA, the CDR3 is TGTGCCAGCAGCTTAGGAGACTCTAGCACAGATACGCAGTATTTT. Its translation is CASSLGDSSTDTQYF.

The chain couples TRBV11-2 to TRBJ2-7, with TRBD2 as a possible D gene (6 bases). This CDR3 region has 13 residues. CDR1 is SGHAT, CDR2 FQNNGV, per germline. V lost 3 bases to trimming and J lost 6 bases, with 12 bases between them. As DNA, the CDR3 is TGTGCCAGCAGCTTTGGGACTGGCCTCGAGCAGTACTTC. It specifies CASSFGTGLEQYF.

This chain joins TRBV9 and TRBJ2-1, with TRBD1 matching over 9 bases. Germline CDR1 and CDR2: SGDLS and YYNGEE. The CDR3 length is 17 residues. The V segment lost 4 bases and the J segment 5 bases; nucleotides outside the gene matches: 13. The CDR3 sequence: CASSSPIGTGLDNEQFF. The CDR3 DNA is TGTGCCAGCAGCTCCCCGATTGGGACAGGGCTCGACAATGAGCAGTTCTTC.

The genes are TRBV27 and TRBJ2-7; 8 bases are shared with TRBD1. CDR1 and CDR2 (germline): MNHEY, SMNVEV (reference sequence). This CDR3 spans 17 amino acids. With 3 bases clipped from V and 3 bases from J, the junction kept 13 bases outside the gene matches. CDR3: CASSFDPTGAQLYEQYF. Written as DNA, the CDR3 is TGTGCCAGCAGTTTCGACCCGACAGGGGCTCAACTCTACGAGCAGTACTTC.

The chain is built from TRBV5-4 and TRBJ2-6, with D possibly matching TRBD2 (6 bases). This CDR3 has 17 residues. The germline gives CDR1 SGHNT, CDR2 YYREEE (reference sequence). Trimming pared 0 bases from V and 2 bases from J, leaving 12 bases between. The CDR3: CASSLGGTGAGANVLTF. CDR3 DNA: TGTGCCAGCAGCTTGGGCGGGACTGGAGCTGGGGCCAACGTCCTGACTTTC.

J is TRBJ2-5 and V is TRBV7-8, with 11 bases that match TRBD2. The CDR3 is 18 residues long. CDR1 and CDR2 from the germline V gene are SGHVS and FQNEAQ. The V and J ends lost 5 bases and 2 bases, in that order; junction bases with no gene match: 13. The CDR3 here is CASSGKTRLAGIQETQYF. The CDR3 DNA follows: TGTGCCAGCAGCGGAAAGACCAGACTAGCGGGGATTCAAGAGACCCAGTACTTC.

The V call is TRBV6-1, the J call TRBJ2-1, with D possibly matching TRBD1 (6 bases). The CDR3 has 14 residues. Germline V gene sequence: CDR1 MNHNS, CDR2 SASEGT. The V end lost 3 bases, the J end lost 9 bases, and 15 bases lay between the germline ends. The CDR3 nucleotides read TGTGCCAGCAGTGAGGGCAGGGGATGGGGTGAGCAGTTCTTC. Its translation: CASSEGRGWGEQFF.

The V call is TRBV5-5, the J call TRBJ2-4; 7 positions match TRBD2. The junction had 6 bases not matched to a gene; V was cut back by 3 bases and J by 0 bases. The CDR3 covers 16 residues. Germline V gives CDR1 SGHKS, CDR2 YYEKEE (reference sequence). The CDR3 bases are TGTGCCAGCAGCTCATATAGCGGGCTAGCCAAAAACATTCAGTACTTC. Protein: CASSSYSGLAKNIQYF.

V gene TRBV4-1 combines with J gene TRBJ2-2; no clear D. CDR1 and CDR2 (germline): MGHRA, YSYEKL. Trimming removed 1 base at V and 3 bases at J, with 12 bases between. This CDR3 has 16 amino acids. The CDR3: CASSQVVAPHTGELFF. CDR3 nucleotide sequence: TGCGCCAGCAGCCAAGTGGTAGCCCCTCACACCGGGGAGCTGTTTTTT.

The rearrangement joins TRBV18 to TRBJ1-2; a weak D match, TRBD1 (5 bases). CDR1 and CDR2 from the germline V gene are KGHSH and LQKENI. With 0 bases removed from V and 6 bases from J, the gap between germline ends came to 11 bases. CDR3 length: 14 amino acids. The CDR3 loop reads CASSPPFQGDGYTF. The CDR3 DNA reads TGTGCCAGCTCACCACCTTTCCAGGGTGATGGCTACACCTTC.

The chain employs TRBV7-3 and TRBJ2-1; possibly TRBD1 for D (6 bases). Germline CDR1 is SGHTA and CDR2 is FQGTGA. This CDR3 contains 15 residues. Deletions cut 3 bases from V and 8 bases from J, with 17 bases between. The CDR3 bases are TGTGCCAGCAGCTTCTCCCTGACAGGCCGGGATGAGCAGTTCTTC. Its translation is CASSFSLTGRDEQFF.

Written as DNA, the CDR3 is TGTGCCAGCAGCTTAGGTGCGGGATATCAGCCCCAGCATTTT. It encodes CASSLGAGYQPQHF. The J gene is TRBJ1-5, the V gene TRBV7-2; unclear D gene. V was shortened by 1 base and J by 5 bases, with 9 bases between the two germline ends. The CDR3 loop spans 14 amino acids. Germline V gene data show CDR1 as SGHTA and CDR2 as FQGNSA.